Shown below are 14 T cell receptor beta chains from a single sample sequenced in a study of T cells in Graves' hyperthyroidism and ophthalmopathy. RNA transcripts were the template for amplifying TCR beta CDR3 regions. RT-PCR in the first round (using the HTBI primer set) targeted the TCR CDR3. TCRdb re-called the multiplex PCR reads through MiXCR, storing one row per CDR3 protein. Of a few hundred thousand distinct CDR3 sequences listed, around 13% were seen once; the top ten hold over 11%. Sequenced: blood. Every receptor here comes from a woman in her thirties or forties with Graves' hyperthyroidism.

The chain combines TRBV7-2 with TRBJ2-6, with D possibly being TRBD1 (5 bases). The germline V and J ends were trimmed by 2 bases and 3 bases, with 11 bases remaining between them. There are 16 residues in the CDR3. From germline, CDR1 is SGHTA and CDR2 FQGNSA. The CDR3 protein is CASSLRQGGGANVLTF. DNA for the CDR3: TGTGCCAGCAGCTTAAGGCAGGGTGGTGGGGCCAACGTCCTGACTTTC.

In this sample, this clonotype turned up many times. This chain uses TRBV28 with TRBJ1-4; 8 bases are shared with TRBD1. CDR1 is MDHEN, CDR2 SYDVKM, per germline. V gave up 6 bases and J gave up 10 bases; unmatched junction bases: 7. This CDR3 is 13 amino acids long. The CDR3 bases are TGTGCCAGCAGGACAGGGGTCGGCGGAAAACTGTTTTTT. This translates into CASRTGVGGKLFF. Supplemented by reference TRBV28 and TRBJ1-4, the full variable domain reads DVKVTQSSRYLVKRTGEKVFLECVQDMDHENMFWYRQDPGLGLRLIYFSYDVKMKEKGDIPEGYSVSREKKERFSLILESASTNQTSMYLCASRTGVGGKLFFGSGTQLSVL.

In this sample, this clonotype turned up many times. V is TRBV3-1 and J is TRBJ2-5, with D perhaps matching TRBD1 (6 bases). Germline-derived CDR1 and CDR2 are LGHDT and YNNKEL (reference sequence). This CDR3 region has 13 residues. Trimming removed 3 bases from V and 5 bases from J, with 10 bases in between. The CDR3 sequence: CASSQGAVETQYF. The CDR3 coding sequence is TGTGCCAGCAGCCAGGGGGCGGTGGAGACCCAGTACTTC.

This clonotype appeared many times. In DNA form, the CDR3 reads TGTGCCAGCAGCTTAGGTTGGACCACGGGAGGGCCGGGAGAGACCCAGTACTTC. Translating it yields CASSLGWTTGGPGETQYF. The chain joins TRBV11-2 to TRBJ2-5, with 8 nucleotides matching TRBD2. Looked up from germline, CDR1 is SGHAT and CDR2 is FQNNGV. The J segment lost 4 bases and the V segment lost 1 base, leaving 14 bases of the junction unmatched. This CDR3 comprises 18 residues.

This clonotype was picked up many times. V and J are TRBV20-1 and TRBJ2-1; TRBD1 aligns across 12 bases. The V segment lost 6 bases and the J segment 2 bases; nucleotides outside the gene matches: 11. CDR3 length equals 17 residues. The V gene's germline CDR1 is DFQATT and CDR2 SNEGSKA (reference sequence). The CDR3 sequence is CSAPGQGARGAYNEQFF. The CDR3 DNA is TGCAGTGCCCCGGGACAGGGGGCGCGGGGCGCCTACAATGAGCAGTTCTTC.

This clonotype was counted only a few times. The chain has TRBV3-1 and TRBJ2-7; 12 nucleotides line up with TRBD2. This CDR3 has 17 amino acids. The germline V gene has CDR1 LGHDT and CDR2 YNNKEL (reference sequence). V lost 3 bases and J lost 1; bases outside the gene matches: 7. The CDR3 region is CASSHPLAGGGSYEQYF. CDR3 nucleotide sequence: TGTGCCAGCAGCCACCCACTAGCGGGAGGTGGGTCCTACGAGCAGTACTTC.

In its sample, this clonotype was seen many times. The rearrangement links TRBV11-2 to TRBJ2-7; 7 bases are shared with TRBD1. Germline loops: CDR1 SGHAT, CDR2 FQNNGV. This CDR3 is 13 amino acids long. V lost 5 bases, J lost 6 bases, and 7 bases stayed unmatched. The DNA of the CDR3 is TGTGCCAGCAGCCCAACAGGGGTCGGCGAGCAGTACTTC. This codes for CASSPTGVGEQYF.

This clonotype was detected only a few times. This sequence joins TRBV11-2 and TRBJ2-5, with D unclear. Deletions cut 3 bases from V and 5 bases from J, with 10 bases between. The CDR3 contains 13 residues. The germline V gene encodes CDR1 SGHAT and CDR2 FQNNGV. Here the CDR3 DNA reads TGTGCCAGCAGCTTTGAAGCGTCCGAGACCCAGTACTTC. This encodes CASSFEASETQYF.

This clonotype was seen more than once but under ten times. This chain connects TRBV5-4 to TRBJ2-7, with 9 bases lining up with TRBD2. The CDR3 spans 16 residues. Losses at the gene ends were 0 bases for V and 7 bases for J; bases not matched to a gene: 11. Germline V gene lookup returns CDR1 SGHNT and CDR2 YYREEE (reference sequence). This chain's CDR3 is CASSLDIAGADREQYF. The CDR3 DNA reads as TGTGCCAGCAGCTTGGATATAGCGGGAGCAGACCGGGAGCAGTACTTC.

This clonotype was recorded at least ten times. CDR3 region: CASSNRVARGVEQYF. In nucleotides, the CDR3 is TGTGCCAGCAGCAATAGGGTGGCCAGGGGAGTCGAGCAGTACTTC. V is TRBV12-3 or TRBV12-4 and J is TRBJ2-7, with D possibly TRBD1 on 6 matching bases. The CDR3 loop spans 15 amino acids. Trimming left V 6 bases short and J 6 bases short, with 21 bases between.

The chain has TRBV7-8 and TRBJ1-4, with no clear D. V lost 5 bases, J lost 0 bases, and 7 bases lay in between. This CDR3 has 14 residues. Germline CDR1 is SGHVS and CDR2 is FQNEAQ. CDR3 region: CASSQLATNEKLFF. DNA of the CDR3: TGTGCCAGCAGCCAACTTGCAACTAATGAAAAACTGTTTTTT.

The table lists this clonotype with many counts. The chain couples TRBV30 to TRBJ2-3; D may be TRBD1 or TRBD2 (5 bases each). The CDR3 has 15 amino acids. The V gene's germline CDR1 is GTSNPN and CDR2 SVGIG (reference sequence). Trimming shortened V by 3 bases and J by 3 bases, and 16 bases separated the two germline ends. The CDR3 sequence is CAWRTQRDGTDTQYF. CDR3 coding DNA: TGTGCCTGGAGGACCCAACGGGACGGGACAGATACGCAGTATTTT.

This clonotype was observed many times. The chain carries TRBV5-1 and TRBJ2-1; D is possibly TRBD2 (6 bases). V lost 4 bases and J lost 0, with 14 bases in between. This CDR3 region has 16 residues. Per the germline V gene, CDR1 is SGHRS and CDR2 is YFSETQ. The CDR3 bases are TGCGCCAGCAGCGGAGCTAGCGTCAGCTCCTACAATGAGCAGTTCTTC. The encoded protein is CASSGASVSSYNEQFF.

Many counts were recorded for this clonotype. The rearrangement uses TRBV7-9 and TRBJ2-3, with D hard to call. CDR1 is SEHNR, CDR2 FQNEAQ, per germline (reference sequence). There are 14 residues in the CDR3. V lost 2 bases and J 4 bases, leaving 10 bases between the germline ends. The CDR3: CASSLTAAADTQYF. For the CDR3, the DNA is TGTGCCAGCAGCTTAACTGCGGCCGCAGATACGCAGTATTTT.